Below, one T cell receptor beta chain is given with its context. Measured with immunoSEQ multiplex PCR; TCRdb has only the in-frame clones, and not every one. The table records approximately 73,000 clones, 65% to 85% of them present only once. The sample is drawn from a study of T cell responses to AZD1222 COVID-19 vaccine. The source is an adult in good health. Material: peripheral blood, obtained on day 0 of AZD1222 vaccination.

The CDR3 coding sequence is TGCAGCGTTGTCCCACAGGGAGGCTATGGCTACACCTTC. It translates to CSVVPQGGYGYTF. The chain has TRBV29-1 and TRBJ1-2; a weak D match, TRBD1 (6 bases). V lost 4 bases, J lost 4 bases, and 13 bases lay in between. The CDR3 spans 13 residues. Germline CDR1 and CDR2: SQVTM and ANQGSEA.